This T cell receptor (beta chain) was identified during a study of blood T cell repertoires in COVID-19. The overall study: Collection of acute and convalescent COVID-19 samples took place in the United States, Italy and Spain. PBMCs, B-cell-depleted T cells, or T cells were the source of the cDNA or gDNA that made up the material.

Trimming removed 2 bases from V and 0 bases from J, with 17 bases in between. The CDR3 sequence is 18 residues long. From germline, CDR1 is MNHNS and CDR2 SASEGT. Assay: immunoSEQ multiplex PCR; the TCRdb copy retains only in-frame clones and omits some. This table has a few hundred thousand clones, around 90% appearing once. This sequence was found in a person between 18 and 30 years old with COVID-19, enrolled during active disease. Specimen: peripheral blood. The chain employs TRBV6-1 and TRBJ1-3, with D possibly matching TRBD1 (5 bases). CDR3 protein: CASSEKGNRPNSGNTIYF. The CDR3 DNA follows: TGTGCCAGCAGTGAAAAGGGGAATAGGCCAAACTCTGGAAACACCATATATTTT.